Listed here are 4 T cell receptor beta chains from one sample, sequenced in a study of beta chain features in type 1 diabetes. Expressed TCRB transcripts were sequenced because the isolated RNA had all been reverse transcribed beforehand. This table comes from immunoSEQ multiplex PCR, and its TCRdb copy is limited to in-frame clones, with some not included. The data show over 100,000 clones, 40% seen once. The sequencing sample was made of stem cell memory CD4+ T cells from blood. The receptors here all came from a woman in her late teens or twenties in good health.

CDR3 sequence: CASSLEQGRTEAFF. The CDR3 region has the DNA TGTGCCAGCAGCTTAGAACAGGGGCGAACTGAAGCTTTCTTT. This chain connects TRBV7-9 to TRBJ1-1; 7 bases are shared with TRBD1. CDR1 is SEHNR, CDR2 FQNEAQ, per germline (reference sequence). The CDR3 sequence is 14 residues long. V was clipped by 1 base and J by 5 bases; unmatched bases: 4.

This clone showed up just a few times. The rearrangement uses TRBV7-2 and TRBJ1-2; D perhaps matches TRBD1 (5 bases). V was pared by 1 base and J by 4 bases, with 13 bases between. Germline V gene sequence: CDR1 SGHTA, CDR2 FQGNSA. The length of the CDR3 is 15 residues. Written as DNA, the CDR3 is TGTGCCAGCAGCTTAGTTAGGGGCAGGACCTATGGCTACACCTTC. This translates into CASSLVRGRTYGYTF. Full variable domain (rest looked up from reference TRBV7-2 and TRBJ1-2): GAGVSQSPSNKVTEKGKDVELRCDPISGHTALYWYRQSLGQGLEFLIYFQGNSAPDKSGLPSDRFSAERTGGSVSTLTIQRTQQEDSAVYLCASSLVRGRTYGYTFGSGTRLTVV.

In this sample, this clone turned up a few times. V usage is TRBV11-3 and J usage is TRBJ2-2; D is unresolved. CDR3 size: 12 residues. Germline values: CDR1 SGHNT, CDR2 YENEEA. The ends were cut back, 0 bases at V and 7 bases at J, with 3 bases in the middle. The CDR3 loop reads CASSLDSGELFF. CDR3 in DNA: TGTGCCAGCAGCTTAGACAGCGGGGAGCTGTTTTTT.

The chain uses TRBV2 and TRBJ2-1; 8 bases align to TRBD2. From germline, CDR1 is SNHLY and CDR2 FYNNEI. With V trimmed by 2 bases and J by 1 base, 10 bases remained unmatched. CDR3 length: 18 residues. The DNA of the CDR3 is TGTGCCAGCAGTGAAAGAACCGGGACTAGGACGTCCTACAATGAGCAGTTCTTC. Translation gives CASSERTGTRTSYNEQFF.